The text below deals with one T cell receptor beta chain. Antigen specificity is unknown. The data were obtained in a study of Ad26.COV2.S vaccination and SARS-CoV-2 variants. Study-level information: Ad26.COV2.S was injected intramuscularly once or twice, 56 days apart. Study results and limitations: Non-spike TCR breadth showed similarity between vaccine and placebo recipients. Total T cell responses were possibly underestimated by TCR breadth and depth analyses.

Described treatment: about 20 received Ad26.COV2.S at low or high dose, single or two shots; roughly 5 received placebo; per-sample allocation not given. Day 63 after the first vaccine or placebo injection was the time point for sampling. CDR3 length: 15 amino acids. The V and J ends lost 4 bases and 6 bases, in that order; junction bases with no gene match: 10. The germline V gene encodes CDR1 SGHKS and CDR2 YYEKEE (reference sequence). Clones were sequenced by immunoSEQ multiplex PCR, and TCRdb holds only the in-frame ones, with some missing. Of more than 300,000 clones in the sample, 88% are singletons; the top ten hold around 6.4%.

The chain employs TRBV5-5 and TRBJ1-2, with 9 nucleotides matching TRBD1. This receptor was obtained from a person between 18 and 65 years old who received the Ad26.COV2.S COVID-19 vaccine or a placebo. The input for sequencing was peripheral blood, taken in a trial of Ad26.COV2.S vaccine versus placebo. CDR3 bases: TGTGCCAGCAGCAATAAAGGGACAGGGATAGATGGCTACACCTTC. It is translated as CASSNKGTGIDGYTF.